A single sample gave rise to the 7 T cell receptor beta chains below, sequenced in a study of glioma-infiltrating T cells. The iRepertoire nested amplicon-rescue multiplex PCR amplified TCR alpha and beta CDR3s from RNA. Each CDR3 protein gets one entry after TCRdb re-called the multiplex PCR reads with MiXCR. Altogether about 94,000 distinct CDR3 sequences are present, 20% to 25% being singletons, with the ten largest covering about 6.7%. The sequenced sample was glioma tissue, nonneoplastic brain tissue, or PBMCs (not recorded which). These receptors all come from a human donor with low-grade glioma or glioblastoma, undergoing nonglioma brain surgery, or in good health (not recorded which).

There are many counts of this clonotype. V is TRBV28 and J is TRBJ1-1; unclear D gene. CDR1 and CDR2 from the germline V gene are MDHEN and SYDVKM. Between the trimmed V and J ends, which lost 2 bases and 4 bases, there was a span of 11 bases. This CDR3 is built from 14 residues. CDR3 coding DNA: TGTGCCAGCAGTTTAGATATGGTTACCACTGAAGCTTTCTTT. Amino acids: CASSLDMVTTEAFF.

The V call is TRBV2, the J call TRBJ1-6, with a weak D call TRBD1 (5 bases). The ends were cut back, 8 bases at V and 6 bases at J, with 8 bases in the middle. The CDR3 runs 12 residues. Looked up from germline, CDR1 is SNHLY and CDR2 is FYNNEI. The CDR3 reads CASQGFNSPLHF. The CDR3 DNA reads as TGTGCCAGCCAGGGTTTTAATTCACCCCTCCACTTT.

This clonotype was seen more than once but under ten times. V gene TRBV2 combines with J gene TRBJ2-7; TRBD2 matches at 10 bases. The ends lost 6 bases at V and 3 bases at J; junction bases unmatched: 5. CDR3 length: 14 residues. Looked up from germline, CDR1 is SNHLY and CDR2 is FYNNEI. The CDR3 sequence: CASRTSGVIYEQYF. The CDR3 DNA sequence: TGTGCCAGCAGAACTAGCGGGGTGATCTACGAGCAGTACTTC.

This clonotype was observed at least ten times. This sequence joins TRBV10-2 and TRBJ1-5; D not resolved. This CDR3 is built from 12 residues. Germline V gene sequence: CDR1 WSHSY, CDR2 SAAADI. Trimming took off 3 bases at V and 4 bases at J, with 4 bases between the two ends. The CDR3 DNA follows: TGCGCCAGCAGTGAAAAGAATCAGCCCCAGCATTTT. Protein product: CASSEKNQPQHF.

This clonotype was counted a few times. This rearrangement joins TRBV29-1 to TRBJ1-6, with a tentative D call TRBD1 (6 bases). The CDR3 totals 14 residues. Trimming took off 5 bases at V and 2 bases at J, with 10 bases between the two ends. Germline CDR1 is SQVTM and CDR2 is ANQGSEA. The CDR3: CSVSGGPYNSPLHF. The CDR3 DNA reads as TGCAGCGTTTCGGGGGGGCCCTATAATTCACCCCTCCACTTT.

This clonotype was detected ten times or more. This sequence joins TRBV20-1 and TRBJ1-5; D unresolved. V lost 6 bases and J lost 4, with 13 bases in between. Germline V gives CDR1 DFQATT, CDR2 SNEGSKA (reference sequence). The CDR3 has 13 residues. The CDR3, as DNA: TGCAGTGCCTGGGGATTAAAGAATCAGCCCCAGCATTTT. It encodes CSAWGLKNQPQHF.

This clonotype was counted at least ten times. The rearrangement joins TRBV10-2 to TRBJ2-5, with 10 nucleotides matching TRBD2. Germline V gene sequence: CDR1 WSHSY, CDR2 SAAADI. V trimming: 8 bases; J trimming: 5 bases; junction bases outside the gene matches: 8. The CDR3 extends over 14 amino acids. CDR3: CASGSGGAGETQYF. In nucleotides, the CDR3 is TGCGCCAGCGGGAGCGGGGGGGCCGGGGAGACCCAGTACTTC.